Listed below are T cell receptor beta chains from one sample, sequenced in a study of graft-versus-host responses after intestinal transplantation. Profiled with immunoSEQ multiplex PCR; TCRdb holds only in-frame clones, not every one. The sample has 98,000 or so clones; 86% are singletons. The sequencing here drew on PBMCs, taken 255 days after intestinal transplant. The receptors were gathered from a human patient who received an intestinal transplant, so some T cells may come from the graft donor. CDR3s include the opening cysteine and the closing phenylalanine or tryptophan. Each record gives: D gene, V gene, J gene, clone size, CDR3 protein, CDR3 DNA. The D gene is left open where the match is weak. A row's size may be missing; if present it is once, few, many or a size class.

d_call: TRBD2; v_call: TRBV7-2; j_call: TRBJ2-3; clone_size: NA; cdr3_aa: CASSLIAGGRFDTQYF; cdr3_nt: TGTGCCAGCAGCTTGATAGCGGGGGGGCGGTTCGATACGCAGTATTTT
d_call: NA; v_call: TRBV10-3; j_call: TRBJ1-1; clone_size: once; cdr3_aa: CAISEGQGGTEAFF; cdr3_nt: TGTGCCATCAGTGAGGGTCAGGGCGGCACTGAAGCTTTCTTT
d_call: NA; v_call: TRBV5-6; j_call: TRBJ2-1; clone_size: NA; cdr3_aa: CASSRVPGGGRGYSEQFF; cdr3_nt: TGTGCCAGCAGCCGAGTCCCAGGTGGAGGGAGAGGATACAGTGAGCAGTTCTTC
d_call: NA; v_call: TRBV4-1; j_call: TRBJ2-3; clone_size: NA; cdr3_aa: CASSQTPAGQDTQYF; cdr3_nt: TGCGCCAGCAGCCAGACTCCGGCCGGGCAGGATACGCAGTATTTT
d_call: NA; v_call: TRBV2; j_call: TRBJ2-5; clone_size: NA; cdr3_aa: CASGEILGRQETQYF; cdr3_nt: TGTGCCAGCGGAGAAATCCTCGGACGGCAAGAGACCCAGTACTTC
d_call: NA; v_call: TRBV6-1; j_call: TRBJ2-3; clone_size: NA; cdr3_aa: CASSEGVGGTDTQYF; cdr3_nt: TGTGCCAGCAGTGAAGGGGTAGGAGGCACAGATACGCAGTATTTT
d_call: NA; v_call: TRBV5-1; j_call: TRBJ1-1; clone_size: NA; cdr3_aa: CASSSDRVEAFF; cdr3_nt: TGCGCCAGCAGCTCGGACCGTGTCGAAGCTTTCTTT
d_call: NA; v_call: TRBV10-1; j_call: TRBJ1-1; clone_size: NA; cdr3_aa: CASSGSNTEAFF; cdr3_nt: TGCGCCAGCAGTGGCTCGAACACTGAAGCTTTCTTT
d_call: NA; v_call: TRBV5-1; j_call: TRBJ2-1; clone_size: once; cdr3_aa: CASRPRSNNEQFF; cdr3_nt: TGCGCCAGCCGACCCCGGTCTAACAATGAGCAGTTCTTC
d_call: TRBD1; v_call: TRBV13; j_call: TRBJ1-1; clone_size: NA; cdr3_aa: CASSLKGAGDTEAFF; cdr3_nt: TGTGCCAGCAGCTTAAAGGGGGCCGGGGACACTGAAGCTTTCTTT
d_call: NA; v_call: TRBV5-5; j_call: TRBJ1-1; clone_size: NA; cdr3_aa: CASSLQAAGKAEAFF; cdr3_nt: TGTGCCAGCAGCCTCCAGGCCGCTGGGAAAGCTGAAGCTTTCTTT
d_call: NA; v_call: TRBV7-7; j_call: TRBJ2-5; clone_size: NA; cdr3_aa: CASSLADREETQYF; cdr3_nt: TGTGCTAGCAGCTTAGCAGACAGAGAAGAGACCCAGTACTTC
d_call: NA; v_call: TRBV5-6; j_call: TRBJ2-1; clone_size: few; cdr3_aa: CASSFDNEQFF; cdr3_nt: TGTGCCAGCAGCTTCGACAATGAGCAGTTCTTC
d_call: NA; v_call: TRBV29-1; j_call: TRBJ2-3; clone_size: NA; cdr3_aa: CSVEDRRETDTQYF; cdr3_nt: TGCAGCGTTGAAGACCGCCGGGAGACAGATACGCAGTATTTT
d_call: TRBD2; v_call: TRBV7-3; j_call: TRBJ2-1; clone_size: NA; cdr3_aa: CASSHPPTSGGSNEQFF; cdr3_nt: TGTGCCAGCAGCCACCCGCCTACTAGCGGGGGATCCAATGAGCAGTTCTTC
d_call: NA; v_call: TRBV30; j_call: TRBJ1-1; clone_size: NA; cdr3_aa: CAWRKGPNTEAFF; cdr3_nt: TGTGCCTGGAGAAAGGGCCCGAACACTGAAGCTTTCTTT